These 22 T cell receptor beta chains were all obtained from the same sample, sequenced in a study of blood T cell repertoires in COVID-19. This table comes from immunoSEQ multiplex PCR, and its TCRdb copy is limited to in-frame clones, with some not included. The sample lists about 200,000 clones; about 82% were seen once. Sequenced input: PBMCs or T cells enriched from blood (not recorded which). These receptors all stem from a man aged 40-49 years with acute COVID-19.

This clone showed up just a few times. CDR3 amino acids: CASSSDRAGANVLTF. CDR3 in DNA: TGTGCCAGCAGCTCCGACAGGGCTGGGGCCAACGTCCTGACTTTC. The gene calls are TRBV7-3 and TRBJ2-6, with TRBD1 identical over 7 bases. The CDR3 extends over 15 amino acids. Germline V gene sequence: CDR1 SGHTA, CDR2 FQGTGA. J lost 2 bases, V lost 4 bases, and 2 bases had no gene match.

This clone was detected once. V and J are TRBV3-1 (or the pseudogene TRBV3-2) and TRBJ1-1, with D perhaps matching TRBD1 (5 bases). Deletions cut 2 bases from V and 0 bases from J, with 16 bases between. CDR1 and CDR2 from the germline V gene are LGHDT and YNNKEL (reference sequence). This CDR3 contains 17 residues. CDR3 amino acids: CASSQLGGTLLNTEAFF. CDR3 coding DNA: TGTGCCAGCAGCCAACTCGGAGGGACTCTTTTGAACACTGAAGCTTTCTTT.

This sequence joins TRBV7-9 and TRBJ1-5, with D maybe TRBD1 (5 bases). The CDR3 has 15 amino acids. The V and J ends lost 5 bases and 5 bases respectively, with 16 bases between them. The germline gives CDR1 SEHNR, CDR2 FQNEAQ (reference sequence). The CDR3 coding sequence is TGTGCCAGCAGCCGTGGTGAAGGGGTGTATCAGCCCCAGCATTTT. Protein product: CASSRGEGVYQPQHF.

This chain links TRBV5-1 with TRBJ1-4; no firm D call. V dropped 4 bases and J dropped 0 bases, with 16 bases sitting between them. This CDR3 contains 17 residues. Germline V gene lookup returns CDR1 SGHRS and CDR2 YFSETQ. CDR3 nucleotide sequence: TGCGCCAGCAGCCCCAATGGGCAGAAAGCAACTAATGAAAAACTGTTTTTT. Residues: CASSPNGQKATNEKLFF.

The rearrangement uses TRBV7-9 and TRBJ1-6, with D possibly being TRBD1 (5 bases). Looked up from germline, CDR1 is SEHNR and CDR2 is FQNEAQ (reference sequence). The CDR3 is 14 residues long. V lost 9 bases, J lost 8 bases, and 17 bases lay in between. CDR3 loop: CASRTGEPHSPLHF. The CDR3 nucleotides read TGTGCCAGTAGGACGGGGGAACCGCATTCACCCCTCCACTTT.

This clone has only a few counts. The genes are TRBV6-2 or TRBV6-3 and TRBJ1-1; tentatively, D is TRBD1 (5 bases). Germline CDR1 reads MNHEY; CDR2 reads SVGEGT. V gave up 2 bases and J gave up 5 bases, with 15 bases separating them. The CDR3 has 15 amino acids. The CDR3: CASSYNLLKGTEAFF. The CDR3 DNA reads TGTGCCAGCAGTTACAACCTCCTGAAGGGGACTGAAGCTTTCTTT.

This clone was seen a single time. The gene calls are TRBV4-3 and TRBJ2-3; 8 bases align to TRBD2. V dropped 1 base and J dropped 6; count of bases not matched to a gene: 9. CDR3 length: 16 amino acids. Per germline, CDR1 LGHNA and CDR2 YSLEER. The CDR3: CASSQVFAGGLDTQYF. CDR3 DNA sequence: TGCGCCAGCAGCCAAGTGTTCGCGGGGGGTTTGGATACGCAGTATTTT.

This chain uses TRBV10-3 with TRBJ1-6; 8 bases map to TRBD1. CDR3 size: 15 residues. CDR1 and CDR2 from the germline V gene are ENHRY and SYGVKD. Unmatched junction bases numbered 11, after V lost 6 bases and J lost 10 bases. In DNA form, the CDR3 reads TGTGCCATCAGCCGTCAGACAGGGGATAGGTCACCCCTCCACTTT. Amino acid sequence: CAISRQTGDRSPLHF.

CDR3 loop: CASSYSLWAEHTQYF. The CDR3 nucleotides read TGTGCCAGCAGTTACTCGTTATGGGCCGAACATACGCAGTATTTT. The chain carries TRBV6-5 and TRBJ2-3, with D hard to call. The CDR3 totals 15 residues. Trimming took off 0 bases at V and 7 bases at J, with 14 bases between the two ends. Germline CDR1 and CDR2: MNHEY and SVGAGI.

This chain uses TRBV4-3 with TRBJ2-1; 10 positions agree with TRBD1. CDR3 length: 16 residues. Germline trimming cut 0 bases from V and 2 bases from J; bases unmatched to any gene: 1. Germline-derived CDR1 and CDR2 are LGHNA and YSLEER. In DNA, the CDR3 is TGCGCCAGCAGCCAAGATGGACAGGGGGCCTACAATGAGCAGTTCTTC. Amino acids: CASSQDGQGAYNEQFF.

There are a few counts of this clone. The CDR3 here is CASSPGTGTNEKLFF. For the CDR3, the DNA is TGTGCCAGCAGCCCCGGGACAGGGACTAATGAAAAACTGTTTTTT. The chain carries TRBV7-6 and TRBJ1-4, with 9 bases fitting TRBD1. V was pared by 5 bases and J by 2 bases, with 3 bases of the junction left unmatched. Looked up from germline, CDR1 is SGHVS and CDR2 is FNYEAQ. This CDR3 region has 15 residues.

The chain couples TRBV6-5 to TRBJ2-2; no clear D gene. Deletions cut 1 base from V and 4 bases from J, with 4 bases between. The CDR3 extends over 13 amino acids. Germline V gene data show CDR1 as MNHEY and CDR2 as SVGAGI. The chain's CDR3 is CASSYLRTGELFF. The CDR3 nucleotides are TGTGCCAGCAGTTACTTGCGCACCGGGGAGCTGTTTTTT.

The CDR3 loop is CATSDPRQSTDTQYF. DNA for the CDR3: TGTGCCACCAGTGATCCCAGACAGTCCACAGATACGCAGTATTTT. V gene TRBV24-1 combines with J gene TRBJ2-3, with D possibly TRBD1 on 5 matching bases. CDR1 and CDR2 (germline): KGHDR, SFDVKD. Trimming removed 3 bases at V and 2 bases at J, with 11 bases between. This CDR3 contains 15 residues.

This clone has just one count. The chain joins TRBV6-4 to TRBJ2-2; D perhaps matches TRBD1 (6 bases). Germline V lookup: CDR1 MRHNA, CDR2 SNTAGT. CDR3 length: 17 residues. V was shortened by 0 bases and J by 3 bases, with 14 bases between the two germline ends. CDR3 loop: CASSDSRAGAHTGELFF. CDR3 in DNA: TGTGCCAGCAGTGACTCTCGGGCAGGGGCGCACACCGGGGAGCTGTTTTTT.

This sequence joins TRBV27 and TRBJ2-7; 8 nucleotides agree with TRBD2. Germline V lookup: CDR1 MNHEY, CDR2 SMNVEV (reference sequence). This CDR3 region has 14 residues. Losses at the gene ends were 3 bases for V and 2 bases for J; bases not matched to a gene: 3. The CDR3 nucleotides are TGTGCCAGCAGTTTCCGGGGGGGGACCTACGAGCAGTACTTC. Amino acid sequence: CASSFRGGTYEQYF.

The chain combines TRBV30 with TRBJ2-2; the D gene is possibly TRBD2 (5 bases). Germline CDR1 reads GTSNPN; CDR2 reads SVGIG (reference sequence). The CDR3 covers 12 residues. V was pared by 3 bases and J by 4 bases, with 6 bases between. CDR3 coding DNA: TGTGCCTGGAGGAGCGGCACCGGGGAGCTGTTTTTT. Its translation: CAWRSGTGELFF.

The chain couples TRBV5-4 to TRBJ2-1, with 11 nucleotides matching TRBD2. V lost 3 bases to trimming and J lost 10 bases; unmatched junction nucleotides: 12. The CDR3 is made up of 16 amino acids. Germline loops: CDR1 SGHNT, CDR2 YYREEE (reference sequence). CDR3 nucleotide sequence: TGTGCCAGCAGCTCGTCGACTAGCGGGGCAATTATGGAGCAGTTCTTC. Translated, it gives CASSSSTSGAIMEQFF.

The CDR3, as DNA: TGTGCCTGGAGTTCGCTTACCGGGACAGGGCCCTCACCCCTCCACTTT. Translating gives CAWSSLTGTGPSPLHF. V gene TRBV30 combines with J gene TRBJ1-6, with 9 bases matching TRBD1. Germline lookup yields CDR1 GTSNPN and CDR2 SVGIG (reference sequence). CDR3 length equals 16 residues. V shed 2 bases and J 10 bases; nucleotides not matched to a gene: 12.

The gene calls are TRBV6-5 and TRBJ2-7; D is perhaps TRBD2 (6 bases). V lost 6 bases and J 9 bases, leaving 15 bases between the germline ends. The CDR3 runs 12 residues. The germline V gene has CDR1 MNHEY and CDR2 SVGAGI. CDR3 loop: CASRDSGVRQYF. CDR3 sequence (DNA): TGTGCCAGCAGGGACTCGGGGGTTAGGCAGTACTTC.

The chain has TRBV28 and TRBJ1-1; D perhaps matches TRBD1 (5 bases). Germline CDR1 MDHEN, CDR2 SYDVKM. This CDR3 contains 11 residues. The germline V and J ends were trimmed by 7 bases and 7 bases, with 10 bases remaining between them. CDR3 bases: TGTGCCAGCAATGGACACCTTGAAGCTTTCTTT. Translating gives CASNGHLEAFF.

This clone was found a few times. The chain uses TRBV7-9 and TRBJ1-1, with a tentative D call TRBD1 (6 bases). The CDR3 has 15 residues. Between the trimmed V and J ends, which lost 2 bases and 0 bases, there was a span of 10 bases. Germline assignment: CDR1 SEHNR and CDR2 FQNEAQ (reference sequence). The CDR3 region has the DNA TGTGCCAGCAGCTTACTAACAGGGATGAACACTGAAGCTTTCTTT. It yields the protein CASSLLTGMNTEAFF.

The rearrangement uses TRBV19 and TRBJ2-3; 7 bases map to TRBD2. This CDR3 contains 15 residues. Germline V gives CDR1 LNHDA, CDR2 SQIVND (reference sequence). With 4 bases clipped from V and 1 base from J, the junction kept 5 bases outside the gene matches. The CDR3 nucleotides are TGTGCCAGTAGTAGCGGGAGCAAAGGCACAGATACGCAGTATTTT. This translates into CASSSGSKGTDTQYF.